The TCR beta chain under discussion was sequenced for a study of OX40 agonist ivuxolimab in advanced cancers. As for the study in general: The study gave patients intravenous ivuxolimab at 0.01 to 10 mg/kg every 2 weeks. Hepatocellular carcinoma, melanoma, renal cell or head and neck cancer occurred in dose-escalation patients.

Sequenced by immunoSEQ multiplex PCR; TCRdb stores in-frame clones only, minus some. The profile shows roughly 70,000 clones, about 86% of them singletons. The CDR3 runs 15 residues. Per germline, CDR1 SGHVS and CDR2 FQNEAQ. V was pared by 1 base and J by 1 base, with 11 bases between. The V call is TRBV7-8, the J call TRBJ2-7; D remains ambiguous. This receptor was taken from an adult with an advanced solid tumor such as melanoma, head and neck, liver or kidney cancer. This specimen consisted of CD4+ or CD8+ T cells sorted from blood, obtained in a trial of the OX40 agonist ivuxolimab. The CDR3 DNA follows: TGTGCCAGCAGCTTAGGGTTCGGAGCGTCCTACGAGCAGTACTTC. As protein: CASSLGFGASYEQYF.